Included here is one T cell receptor (beta chain) sequence, with context. The antigen remains unidentified. V was clipped by 2 bases and J by 2 bases, with 11 bases between them. CDR3 length: 15 residues. The V gene's germline CDR1 is SGDLS and CDR2 YYNGEE. MiXCR was run by TCRdb on the reads, yielding one entry per CDR3 protein. The sample consists of about 770,000 distinct CDR3 sequences, about 28% of them appearing once. These data belong to a study of T cell repertoires in cytomegalovirus infection. Whole-study context: Both a matching HLA type and CMV infection were indicated by public TCR beta signatures.

The starting material was cultured CD8+ T cells from PBMCs, obtained from culture after CMV antigen stimulation. The TCR was taken from a human donor in good health (CMV status not recorded). Some clones in this sample may be carry-over from other donors' samples. This chain uses TRBV9 with TRBJ1-5; D is unclear. In DNA, the CDR3 is TGTGCCAGCAGCGTTGGACCGATGGGCAATCAGCCCCAGCATTTT. It translates to CASSVGPMGNQPQHF.